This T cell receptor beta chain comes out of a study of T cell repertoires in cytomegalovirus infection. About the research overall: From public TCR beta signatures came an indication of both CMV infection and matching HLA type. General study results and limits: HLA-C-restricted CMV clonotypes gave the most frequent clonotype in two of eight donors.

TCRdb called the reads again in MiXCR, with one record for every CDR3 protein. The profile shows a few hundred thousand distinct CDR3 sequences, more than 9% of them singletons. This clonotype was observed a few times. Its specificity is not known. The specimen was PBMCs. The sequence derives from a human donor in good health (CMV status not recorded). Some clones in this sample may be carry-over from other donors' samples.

The CDR3 coding sequence is TGTGCCACCAGTGATTCCCGGGGTGCGGGCACCAGCTCCTACAATGAGCAGTTCTTC. The encoded protein is CATSDSRGAGTSSYNEQFF. The chain joins TRBV24-1 to TRBJ2-1; D possibly corresponds to TRBD2 (5 bases). CDR1 KGHDR and CDR2 SFDVKD come from the germline V gene. V lost 2 bases, J lost 0 bases, and 19 bases lay in between. The CDR3 loop spans 19 amino acids.